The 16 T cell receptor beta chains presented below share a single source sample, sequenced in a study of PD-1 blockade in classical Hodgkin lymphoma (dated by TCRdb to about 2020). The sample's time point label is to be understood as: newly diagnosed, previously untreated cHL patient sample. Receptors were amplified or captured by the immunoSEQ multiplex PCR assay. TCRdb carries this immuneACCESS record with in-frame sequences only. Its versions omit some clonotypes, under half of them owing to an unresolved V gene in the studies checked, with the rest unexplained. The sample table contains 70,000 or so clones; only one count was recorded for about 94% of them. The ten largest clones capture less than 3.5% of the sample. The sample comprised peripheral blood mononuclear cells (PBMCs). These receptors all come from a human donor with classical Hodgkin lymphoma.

CDR3 loop: CASSTSLTDTQYF. In DNA, the CDR3 is TGTGCCAGCTCCACCTCCCTTACAGATACGCAGTATTTT. J is TRBJ2-3 and V is TRBV18; no firm D call. This CDR3 comprises 13 residues. V lost 6 bases to trimming and J lost 3 bases, with 10 bases between them. Germline CDR1 and CDR2: KGHSH and LQKENI.

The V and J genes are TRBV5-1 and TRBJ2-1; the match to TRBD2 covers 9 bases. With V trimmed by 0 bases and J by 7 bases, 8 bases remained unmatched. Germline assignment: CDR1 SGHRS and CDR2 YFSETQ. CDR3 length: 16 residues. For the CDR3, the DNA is TGCGCCAGCAGCTTGGTAGCGGGGGTGGGAGTGAATGAGCAGTTCTTC. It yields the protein CASSLVAGVGVNEQFF.

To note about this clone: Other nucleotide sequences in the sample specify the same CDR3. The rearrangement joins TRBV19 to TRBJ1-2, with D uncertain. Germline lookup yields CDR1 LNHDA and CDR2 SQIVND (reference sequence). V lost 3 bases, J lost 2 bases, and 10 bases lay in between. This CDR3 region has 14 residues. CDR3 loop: CASSIPAGNYGYTF. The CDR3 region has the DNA TGTGCCAGTAGTATCCCGGCAGGAAACTATGGCTACACCTTC.

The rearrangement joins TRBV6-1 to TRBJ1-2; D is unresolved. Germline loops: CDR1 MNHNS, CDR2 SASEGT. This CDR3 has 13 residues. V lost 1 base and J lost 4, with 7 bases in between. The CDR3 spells CASSEDGSYGYTF. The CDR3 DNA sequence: TGTGCCAGCAGTGAAGATGGGAGCTATGGCTACACCTTC.

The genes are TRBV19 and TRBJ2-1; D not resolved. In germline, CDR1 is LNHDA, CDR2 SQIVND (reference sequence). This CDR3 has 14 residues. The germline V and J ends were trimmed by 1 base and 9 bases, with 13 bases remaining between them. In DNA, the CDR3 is TGTGCCAGTAGTATAGTATCCGGGCTTGGTGAGCAGTTCTTC. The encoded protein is CASSIVSGLGEQFF.

The CDR3 loop is CAISELAGPTYEQYF. Written as DNA, the CDR3 is TGTGCCATCAGCGAACTAGCGGGGCCCACCTACGAGCAGTACTTC. The chain has TRBV10-3 and TRBJ2-7; 10 bases match TRBD2. V lost 6 bases, J lost 2 bases, and 7 bases stayed unmatched. Germline V gene lookup returns CDR1 ENHRY and CDR2 SYGVKD. The CDR3 spans 15 residues.

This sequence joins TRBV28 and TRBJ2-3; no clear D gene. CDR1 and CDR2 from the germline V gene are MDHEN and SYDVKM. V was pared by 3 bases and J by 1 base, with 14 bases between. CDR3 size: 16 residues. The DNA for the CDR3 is TGTGCCAGCAGTTTCCATTTTAATTTCCGCACAGATACGCAGTATTTT. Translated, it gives CASSFHFNFRTDTQYF. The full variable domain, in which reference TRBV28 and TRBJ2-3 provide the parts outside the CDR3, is DVKVTQSSRYLVKRTGEKVFLECVQDMDHENMFWYRQDPGLGLRLIYFSYDVKMKEKGDIPEGYSVSREKKERFSLILESASTNQTSMYLCASSFHFNFRTDTQYFGPGTRLTVL.

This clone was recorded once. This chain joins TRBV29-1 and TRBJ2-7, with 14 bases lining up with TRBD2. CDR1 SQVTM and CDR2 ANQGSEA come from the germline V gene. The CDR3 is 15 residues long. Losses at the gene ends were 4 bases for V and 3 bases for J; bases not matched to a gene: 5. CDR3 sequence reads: CSVGGTSGRSYEQYF. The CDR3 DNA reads TGCAGCGTTGGGGGGACTAGCGGGAGAAGCTACGAGCAGTACTTC.

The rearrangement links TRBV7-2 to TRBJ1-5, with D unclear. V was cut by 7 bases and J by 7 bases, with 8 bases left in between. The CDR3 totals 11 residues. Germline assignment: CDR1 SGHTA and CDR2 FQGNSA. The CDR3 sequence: CASISTQPQHF. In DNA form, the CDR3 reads TGTGCCAGCATCTCAACACAGCCCCAGCATTTT.

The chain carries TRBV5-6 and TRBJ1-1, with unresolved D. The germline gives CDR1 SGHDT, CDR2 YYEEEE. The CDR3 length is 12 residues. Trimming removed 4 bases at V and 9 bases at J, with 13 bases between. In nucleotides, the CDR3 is TGTGCCAGCAGCCCTCGCCCCGAACAAGCTTTCTTT. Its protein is CASSPRPEQAFF.

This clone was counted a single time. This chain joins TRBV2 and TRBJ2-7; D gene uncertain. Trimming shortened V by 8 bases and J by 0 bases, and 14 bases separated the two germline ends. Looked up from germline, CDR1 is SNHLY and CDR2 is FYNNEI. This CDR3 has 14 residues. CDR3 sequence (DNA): TGTGCCAGCGCAAGGACGGCGAGCTCCTACGAGCAGTACTTC. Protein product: CASARTASSYEQYF.

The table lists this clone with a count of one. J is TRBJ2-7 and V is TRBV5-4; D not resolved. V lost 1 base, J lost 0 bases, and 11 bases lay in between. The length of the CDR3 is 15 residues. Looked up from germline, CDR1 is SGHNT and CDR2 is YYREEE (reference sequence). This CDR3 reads CASSLLRVNSYEQYF. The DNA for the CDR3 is TGTGCCAGCAGCTTGCTCCGGGTCAACTCCTACGAGCAGTACTTC.

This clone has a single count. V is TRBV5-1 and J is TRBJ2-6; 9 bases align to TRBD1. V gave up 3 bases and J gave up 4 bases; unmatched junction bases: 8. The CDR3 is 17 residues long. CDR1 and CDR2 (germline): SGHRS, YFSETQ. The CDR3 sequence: CASSSSGQGFGANVLTF. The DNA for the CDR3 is TGCGCCAGCAGCTCCTCAGGACAGGGGTTCGGGGCCAACGTCCTGACTTTC.

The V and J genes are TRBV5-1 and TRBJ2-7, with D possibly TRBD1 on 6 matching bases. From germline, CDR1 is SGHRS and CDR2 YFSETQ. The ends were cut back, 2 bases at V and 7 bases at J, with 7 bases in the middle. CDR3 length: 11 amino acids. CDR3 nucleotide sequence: TGCGCCAGCAGCTTAGACAGGGAGCAGTACTTC. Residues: CASSLDREQYF.

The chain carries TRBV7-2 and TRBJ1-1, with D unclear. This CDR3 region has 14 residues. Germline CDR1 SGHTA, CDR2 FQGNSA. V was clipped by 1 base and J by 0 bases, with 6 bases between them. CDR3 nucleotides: TGTGCCAGCAGCTTAGAGGGCCTGAACACTGAAGCTTTCTTT. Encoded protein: CASSLEGLNTEAFF.

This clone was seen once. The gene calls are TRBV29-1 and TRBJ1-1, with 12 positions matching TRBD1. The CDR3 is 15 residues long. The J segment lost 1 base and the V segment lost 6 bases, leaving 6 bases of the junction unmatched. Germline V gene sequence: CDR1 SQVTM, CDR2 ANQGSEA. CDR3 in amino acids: CSVPGTGGSNTEAFF. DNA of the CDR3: TGCAGCGTCCCCGGGACAGGGGGCTCGAACACTGAAGCTTTCTTT.